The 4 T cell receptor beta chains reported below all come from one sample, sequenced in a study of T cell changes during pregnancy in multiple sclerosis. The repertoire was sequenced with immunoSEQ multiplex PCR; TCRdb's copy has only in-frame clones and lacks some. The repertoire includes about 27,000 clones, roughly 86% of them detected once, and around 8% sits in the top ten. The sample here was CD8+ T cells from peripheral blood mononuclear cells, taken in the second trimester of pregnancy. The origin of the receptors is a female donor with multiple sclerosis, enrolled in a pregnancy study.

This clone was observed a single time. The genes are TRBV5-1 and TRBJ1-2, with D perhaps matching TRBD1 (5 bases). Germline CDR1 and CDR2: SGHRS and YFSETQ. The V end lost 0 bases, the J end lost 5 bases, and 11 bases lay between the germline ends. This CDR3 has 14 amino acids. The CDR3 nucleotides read TGCGCCAGCAGCTTGGCGGGGGTAGGATATGGCTACACCTTC. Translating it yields CASSLAGVGYGYTF.

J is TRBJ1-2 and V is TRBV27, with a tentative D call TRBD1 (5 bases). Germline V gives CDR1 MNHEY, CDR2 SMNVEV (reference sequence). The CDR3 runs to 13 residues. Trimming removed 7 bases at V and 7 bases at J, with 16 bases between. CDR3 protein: CASTPAPGVGYTF. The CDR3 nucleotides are TGTGCCAGCACCCCGGCCCCGGGGGTTGGCTACACCTTC.

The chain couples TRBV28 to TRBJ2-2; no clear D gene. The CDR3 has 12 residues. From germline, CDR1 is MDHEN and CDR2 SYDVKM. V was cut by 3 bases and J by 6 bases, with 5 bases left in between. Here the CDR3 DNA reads TGTGCCAGCAGTTTTGTCGCCGGGGAGCTGTTTTTT. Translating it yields CASSFVAGELFF. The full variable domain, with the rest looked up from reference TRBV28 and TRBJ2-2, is DVKVTQSSRYLVKRTGEKVFLECVQDMDHENMFWYRQDPGLGLRLIYFSYDVKMKEKGDIPEGYSVSREKKERFSLILESASTNQTSMYLCASSFVAGELFFGEGSRLTVL.

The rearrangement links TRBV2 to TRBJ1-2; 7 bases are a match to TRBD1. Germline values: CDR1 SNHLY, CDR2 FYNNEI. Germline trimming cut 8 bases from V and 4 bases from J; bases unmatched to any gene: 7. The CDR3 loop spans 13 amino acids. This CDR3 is CASAGQLVYGYTF. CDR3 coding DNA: TGTGCCAGCGCGGGACAGCTAGTCTATGGCTACACCTTC.